These 28 T cell receptor beta chains were all obtained from the same sample, sequenced in a study of T cell repertoires in cytomegalovirus infection. One entry per CDR3 protein results from TCRdb running MiXCR on the reads. The sample has around 69,000 distinct CDR3 sequences, around 20% seen once. These TCRs are of unknown antigen specificity. The sample consisted of CD8+ T cells from cultured PBMCs, taken from culture after CMV antigen stimulation. The origin of the receptors is a human donor in good health (CMV status not recorded). Some clones in this sample may be carry-over from other donors' samples.

The chain recombines TRBV6-2 or TRBV6-3 with TRBJ1-5; D possibly corresponds to TRBD1 (5 bases). CDR1 is MNHEY and CDR2 is SVGEGT in the germline V gene. This CDR3 contains 14 residues. Trimming cost V 2 bases and J 5 bases, with 10 bases left between them. The CDR3 DNA is TGTGCCAGCAGTTACAGGGGCGGGTATCAGCCCCAGCATTTT. Translating gives CASSYRGGYQPQHF.

This clonotype was counted a few times. The chain couples TRBV7-9 to TRBJ2-7, with D perhaps matching TRBD1 (6 bases). The V end was cut by 3 bases, the J end by 5 bases, with 14 bases between. CDR1 is SEHNR, CDR2 FQNEAQ, per germline (reference sequence). The CDR3 runs 14 residues. The CDR3 sequence: CASSFEGGRDEQYF. The CDR3 DNA sequence: TGTGCCAGCAGCTTTGAAGGGGGACGAGACGAGCAGTACTTC.

The V gene is TRBV19, the J gene TRBJ2-7; the D is unclear. CDR1 is LNHDA, CDR2 SQIVND, per germline (reference sequence). V gave up 3 bases and J gave up 9 bases, with 15 bases separating them. This CDR3 is built from 13 residues. The CDR3 DNA follows: TGTGCCAGTAGTATTCTCGGTGTTGAGGTGCAGTACTTC. Amino acids: CASSILGVEVQYF.

This clonotype showed up just a few times. The chain combines TRBV7-6 with TRBJ2-7; no clear D. The V gene lost 6 bases and the J gene lost 6 bases, with 12 bases spanning the gap. This CDR3 is 12 amino acids long. Germline CDR1 reads SGHVS; CDR2 reads FNYEAQ. The CDR3 sequence is CASSHGSGEQYF. The CDR3 nucleotides are TGTGCCAGCAGTCACGGTTCGGGCGAGCAGTACTTC.

The chain carries TRBV12-3 or TRBV12-4 and TRBJ1-5; 9 bases match TRBD1. The CDR3 sequence is 15 residues long. With V trimmed by 5 bases and J by 5 bases, 7 bases remained unmatched. CDR3 bases: TGTGCCAGCAGTGTACGGACAGGGGCGGATCAGCCCCAGCATTTT. Amino acid sequence: CASSVRTGADQPQHF.

This sequence joins TRBV12-3 or TRBV12-4 and TRBJ1-3; D remains unclear. V lost 2 bases to trimming and J lost 8 bases, with 16 bases between them. The CDR3 is 15 residues long. The CDR3 nucleotides read TGTGCCAGCAGTTTACCGGCCGCCACAGAGGACACCATATATTTT. It translates to CASSLPAATEDTIYF.

The chain employs TRBV4-3 and TRBJ2-7, with 7 bases that match TRBD1. CDR1 LGHNA and CDR2 YSLEER come from the germline V gene. The CDR3 is 16 residues long. V trimming: 4 bases; J trimming: 4 bases; junction bases outside the gene matches: 13. The CDR3 sequence: CASSLGTGASYYEQYF. The CDR3 DNA follows: TGCGCCAGCAGCCTAGGTACAGGGGCATCATATTACGAGCAGTACTTC.

In its sample, this clonotype was seen many times. The chain has TRBV28 and TRBJ1-5, with a tentative D call TRBD1 (5 bases). CDR3 size: 14 residues. Per the germline V gene, CDR1 is MDHEN and CDR2 is SYDVKM. Trimming pared 3 bases from V and 0 bases from J, leaving 6 bases between. The CDR3, as DNA: TGTGCCAGCAGTTTGGGGGTTAGCAATCAGCCCCAGCATTTT. It translates to CASSLGVSNQPQHF.

This chain links TRBV27 with TRBJ1-5; D might be TRBD1 (5 bases). Trimming took 4 bases from V and 7 from J, leaving 11 bases between them. The CDR3 spans 13 residues. CDR1 MNHEY and CDR2 SMNVEV come from the germline V gene (reference sequence). The CDR3 nucleotides read TGTGCCAGCAGTTCGGGGAAGGGGCAGCCCCAGCATTTT. Translation gives CASSSGKGQPQHF.

The chain has TRBV7-9 and TRBJ1-1; tentative D call: TRBD1 (6 bases). The V and J ends lost 0 bases and 7 bases respectively, with 15 bases between them. This CDR3 comprises 15 residues. CDR1 is SEHNR, CDR2 FQNEAQ, per germline (reference sequence). This CDR3 reads CASSLAQGSKIEAFF. CDR3 nucleotides: TGTGCCAGCAGCTTAGCGCAGGGGTCGAAAATTGAAGCTTTCTTT.

This sequence joins TRBV5-1 and TRBJ1-2; TRBD1 matches 9 bases. V lost 0 bases to trimming and J lost 8 bases; unmatched junction nucleotides: 5. There are 14 residues in the CDR3. In germline, CDR1 is SGHRS, CDR2 YFSETQ. This chain's CDR3 is CASSLAGTGYGYTF. CDR3 nucleotides: TGCGCCAGCAGCTTGGCCGGGACAGGGTACGGCTACACCTTC.

This clonotype was picked up a small number of times. The chain links TRBV6-5 to TRBJ1-5, with D maybe TRBD1 (6 bases). The CDR3 loop spans 14 amino acids. V shed 2 bases and J shed 4 bases, with 9 bases lying between them. Looked up from germline, CDR1 is MNHEY and CDR2 is SVGAGI. Here the CDR3 DNA reads TGTGCCAGCAGTTACGGGGGGCTAAATCAGCCCCAGCATTTT. Its translation is CASSYGGLNQPQHF.

The chain carries TRBV27 and TRBJ1-5; 8 bases align to TRBD1. The CDR3 covers 16 residues. Losses at the gene ends were 5 bases for V and 6 bases for J; bases not matched to a gene: 12. Looked up from germline, CDR1 is MNHEY and CDR2 is SMNVEV (reference sequence). The CDR3 sequence: CASSPLTGALTQPQHF. CDR3 sequence (DNA): TGTGCCAGCAGTCCACTGACAGGGGCCCTTACTCAGCCCCAGCATTTT.

The chain employs TRBV7-6 and TRBJ1-4, with 7 positions matching TRBD1. After removal of 5 bases from V and 3 bases from J, the junction contained 6 bases not matched to a gene. Germline CDR1 is SGHVS and CDR2 is FNYEAQ. The CDR3 extends over 15 amino acids. Here the CDR3 reads CASSDRAVANEKLFF. CDR3 coding DNA: TGTGCCAGCAGCGACAGGGCTGTAGCTAATGAAAAACTGTTTTTT. The complete variable domain, with remaining parts taken from reference TRBV7-6 and TRBJ1-4, reads GAGVSQSPRYKVTKRGQDVALRCDPISGHVSLYWYRQALGQGPEFLTYFNYEAQQDKSGLPNDRFSAERPEGSISTLTIQRTEQRDSAMYRCASSDRAVANEKLFFGSGTQLSVL.

The gene calls are TRBV7-6 and TRBJ2-2, with D perhaps given as TRBD1 or TRBD2 (6 bases each). The ends were cut back, 1 base at V and 3 bases at J, with 12 bases in the middle. This CDR3 is 16 amino acids long. Germline assignment: CDR1 SGHVS and CDR2 FNYEAQ. The CDR3 loop is CASSLESGEDTGELFF. CDR3 nucleotides: TGTGCCAGCAGCTTAGAGTCAGGGGAGGACACCGGGGAGCTGTTTTTT.

The CDR3 sequence is CASSQLHGDTGELFF. The DNA for the CDR3 is TGTGCCAGCAGCCAACTCCACGGAGACACCGGGGAGCTGTTTTTT. The chain employs TRBV4-2 and TRBJ2-2; D gene unclear. The CDR3 spans 15 residues. The germline V and J ends were trimmed by 2 bases and 3 bases, with 10 bases remaining between them. Germline V gene data show CDR1 as LGHNA and CDR2 as YNFKEQ.

This chain joins TRBV7-6 and TRBJ2-3, with D unclear. V dropped 5 bases and J dropped 2 bases, with 8 bases sitting between them. The germline CDR1 and CDR2 sequences are SGHVS and FNYEAQ. The CDR3 spans 13 residues. CDR3 residues: CASSPGTTDTQYF. For the CDR3, the DNA is TGTGCCAGCAGCCCCGGAACCACAGATACGCAGTATTTT.

The gene calls are TRBV5-5 and TRBJ1-1, with a tentative D call TRBD1 (6 bases). Between the trimmed V and J ends, which lost 5 bases and 2 bases, there was a span of 25 bases. Germline values: CDR1 SGHKS, CDR2 YYEKEE (reference sequence). The CDR3 consists of 18 residues. This CDR3 reads CASRDLGQGRGRNTEAFF. CDR3 in DNA: TGTGCCAGCAGAGACCTTGGGCAGGGGCGCGGTCGAAACACTGAAGCTTTCTTT.

The gene calls are TRBV4-3 and TRBJ2-5, with D maybe TRBD1 (6 bases). This CDR3 contains 16 residues. Germline values: CDR1 LGHNA, CDR2 YSLEER. V lost 2 bases, J lost 3 bases, and 16 bases lay in between. CDR3 amino acids: CASSQLDRDTKETQYF. As DNA, the CDR3 is TGCGCCAGCAGCCAACTCGACCGGGACACAAAAGAGACCCAGTACTTC.

The CDR3 nucleotides are TGCGCCAGCAGCTTTTTGACAGACCCTAATGAAAAACTGTTTTTT. This sequence encodes CASSFLTDPNEKLFF. The chain has TRBV5-1 and TRBJ1-4, with D perhaps TRBD1 (5 bases). The CDR3 covers 15 residues. Germline V lookup: CDR1 SGHRS, CDR2 YFSETQ. The ends were cut back, 2 bases at V and 3 bases at J, with 11 bases in the middle.

In this sample, this clonotype turned up a few times. The chain recombines TRBV4-3 with TRBJ2-7, with a weak D call TRBD1 (5 bases). The CDR3 length is 14 residues. Trimming stripped 0 bases from V and 1 base from J, with 7 bases between. The germline gives CDR1 LGHNA, CDR2 YSLEER. Written as DNA, the CDR3 is TGCGCCAGCAGCCAAGAAAGACAGTCCTACGAGCAGTACTTC. Translating it yields CASSQERQSYEQYF.

In its sample, this clonotype was seen a few times. The chain links TRBV7-6 to TRBJ2-2; the D gene is possibly TRBD2 (5 bases). The V gene's germline CDR1 is SGHVS and CDR2 FNYEAQ. V lost 2 bases, J lost 5 bases, and 6 bases lay in between. This CDR3 contains 13 residues. The CDR3 reads CASSLTGTGELFF. In DNA, the CDR3 is TGTGCCAGCAGCTTAACGGGGACCGGGGAGCTGTTTTTT.

The rearrangement uses TRBV2 and TRBJ2-5; TRBD2 is a possible D gene (5 bases). The V and J ends lost 8 bases and 10 bases respectively, with 11 bases between them. The CDR3 has 10 residues. Germline CDR1 SNHLY, CDR2 FYNNEI. CDR3 in DNA: TGTGCCAGCGAGGCCGGAGGCCAGTACTTC. It yields the protein CASEAGGQYF.

This clonotype was detected a few times. V gene TRBV7-6 combines with J gene TRBJ1-1; TRBD1 matches at 7 bases. The V gene's germline CDR1 is SGHVS and CDR2 FNYEAQ. This CDR3 has 16 amino acids. V gave up 4 bases and J gave up 1 base; unmatched junction bases: 9. The CDR3 region is CASSYGTGTENTEAFF. CDR3 bases: TGTGCCAGCAGCTATGGTACCGGGACAGAGAACACTGAAGCTTTCTTT.

This chain links TRBV24-1 with TRBJ2-1; TRBD2 matches 7 bases. This CDR3 region has 15 residues. Germline CDR1 KGHDR, CDR2 SFDVKD. Trimming took 7 bases from V and 7 from J; bases not matched to a gene: 12. The CDR3 DNA reads TGTGCCACCAGGAGTGGGGCGGGGGAGAATAATGAGCAGTTCTTC. Translation: CATRSGAGENNEQFF.

The CDR3 nucleotides read TGTGCCAGCAGTGCACCCTTCCCGGGACTAGCGGGGGGACGTAACAATGAGCAGTTCTTC. It specifies CASSAPFPGLAGGRNNEQFF. The rearrangement links TRBV6-1 to TRBJ2-1; TRBD2 aligns across 15 bases. CDR1 MNHNS and CDR2 SASEGT come from the germline V gene. This CDR3 is built from 20 residues. The J segment lost 5 bases and the V segment lost 4 bases, leaving 15 bases of the junction unmatched.

The CDR3 nucleotides are TGTGCCTGGAGTGAGGTTAGCAATGAGCAGTTCTTC. It encodes CAWSEVSNEQFF. V is TRBV30 and J is TRBJ2-1; D unresolved. Trimming removed 1 base from V and 6 bases from J, with 7 bases in between. The CDR3 consists of 12 residues. Germline values: CDR1 GTSNPN, CDR2 SVGIG (reference sequence).

This clonotype was seen a few times. The chain couples TRBV5-6 to TRBJ1-4; 12 nucleotides match TRBD1. The CDR3 runs 17 residues. Germline CDR1 and CDR2: SGHDT and YYEEEE. The trim removed 2 bases at V and 8 bases at J, leaving 10 bases unmatched. CDR3 in amino acids: CASSLGTGGDLGEKLFF. In DNA, the CDR3 is TGTGCCAGCAGCTTAGGGACAGGGGGCGACCTCGGAGAAAAACTGTTTTTT.